This paragraph reports one TCR beta chain. It was cDNA, reverse transcribed from extracted RNA, that served as the sequencing template. Here immunoSEQ multiplex PCR was the method, and the copy in TCRdb shows in-frame clones only, minus some. The sample lists 170,000 or so clones; roughly 60% were seen once. The V end was cut by 1 base, the J end by 9 bases, with 6 bases between. The CDR3 consists of 12 residues. Germline V gene data show CDR1 as MGHDK and CDR2 as SYGVNS. The data stem from a study of CD8+ T cells in alopecia areata. In the study overall: Tofacitinib treatment spanned 6 to 18 months, with 6 months off drug afterward.

The material was CD4+ T cells sorted from blood, obtained at week 0. The J gene is TRBJ2-2, the V gene TRBV25-1; D uncertain. This clonotype was sampled from a human donor with alopecia areata. This chain's CDR3 is CASSELGRELFF. DNA of the CDR3: TGTGCCAGCAGTGAATTAGGGAGGGAGCTGTTTTTT.